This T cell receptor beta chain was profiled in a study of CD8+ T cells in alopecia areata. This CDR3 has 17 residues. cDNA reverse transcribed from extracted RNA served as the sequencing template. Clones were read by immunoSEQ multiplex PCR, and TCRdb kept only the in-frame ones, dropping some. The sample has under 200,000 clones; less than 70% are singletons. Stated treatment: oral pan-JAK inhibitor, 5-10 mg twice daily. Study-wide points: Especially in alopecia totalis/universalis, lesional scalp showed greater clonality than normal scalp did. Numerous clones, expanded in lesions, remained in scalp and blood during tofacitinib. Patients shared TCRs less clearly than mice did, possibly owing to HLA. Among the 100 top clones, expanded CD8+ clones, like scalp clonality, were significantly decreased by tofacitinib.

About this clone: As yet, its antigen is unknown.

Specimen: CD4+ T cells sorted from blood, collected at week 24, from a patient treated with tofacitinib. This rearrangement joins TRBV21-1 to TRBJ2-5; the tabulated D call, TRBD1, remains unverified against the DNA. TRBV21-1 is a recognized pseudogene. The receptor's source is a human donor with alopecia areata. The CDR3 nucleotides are TGTGCCAGCAGGACTTCGAGGGGACAGACGAACCAAGAGACCCAGTACTTC. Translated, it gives CASRTSRGQTNQETQYF.